The 28 T cell receptor beta chains in this list originate from one sample, sequenced in a study of T cells after yellow fever vaccination. TCRdb reanalysed the 5' RACE reads using MiXCR and keeps one entry per CDR3 protein. The profile shows about 550,000 distinct CDR3 sequences, roughly 21% of them singletons. The sequencing here drew on PBMCs, taken 15 days after the yellow fever booster vaccination. The source is a man aged 25 to 40 who received the YFV17D yellow fever vaccine.

This clonotype was found a few times. V usage is TRBV5-1 and J usage is TRBJ2-1; 15 bases line up with TRBD2. The V and J ends lost 6 bases and 9 bases, in that order; junction bases with no gene match: 7. Per germline, CDR1 SGHRS and CDR2 YFSETQ. This CDR3 has 15 amino acids. Here the CDR3 DNA reads TGCGCCAGCATCAGGACTAGCGGGGGGGGAGGTGAGCAGTTCTTC. It translates to CASIRTSGGGGEQFF.

The chain joins TRBV28 to TRBJ2-7; TRBD1 agrees at 9 bases. Losses at the gene ends were 4 bases for V and 9 bases for J; bases not matched to a gene: 10. The CDR3 length is 14 residues. CDR1 is MDHEN, CDR2 SYDVKM, per germline. The DNA for the CDR3 is TGTGCCAGCAGTTCGGGGGGACAGGGTATCGGGCAGTACTTC. Amino acids: CASSSGGQGIGQYF. Full variable domain (outside the CDR3, taken from reference TRBV28 and TRBJ2-7): DVKVTQSSRYLVKRTGEKVFLECVQDMDHENMFWYRQDPGLGLRLIYFSYDVKMKEKGDIPEGYSVSREKKERFSLILESASTNQTSMYLCASSSGGQGIGQYFGPGTRLTVT.

This clonotype was observed a handful of times. The rearrangement joins TRBV20-1 to TRBJ2-1; D unclear. The CDR3 is 12 residues long. Germline assignment: CDR1 DFQATT and CDR2 SNEGSKA (reference sequence). V was trimmed by 7 bases and J by 1 base, leaving 8 bases between them. In DNA form, the CDR3 reads TGCAGTGTAGCCCAATCCTACAATGAGCAGTTCTTC. It specifies CSVAQSYNEQFF.

The rearrangement links TRBV29-1 to TRBJ1-1, with D perhaps matching TRBD1 (6 bases). This CDR3 has 13 amino acids. V gave up 6 bases and J gave up 8 bases, with 19 bases separating them. Looked up from germline, CDR1 is SQVTM and CDR2 is ANQGSEA. CDR3 in DNA: TGCAGCGTCCCGAGTAGGGGGTCACGGGAAGCTTTCTTT. It encodes CSVPSRGSREAFF.

This clonotype was counted between two and nine times. This chain connects TRBV29-1 to TRBJ2-1; D may correspond to TRBD1 or TRBD2 (5 bases each). Between the trimmed V and J ends, which lost 7 bases and 4 bases, there was a span of 14 bases. CDR3 size: 13 residues. Per the germline V gene, CDR1 is SQVTM and CDR2 is ANQGSEA. CDR3 bases: TGCAGCGCCCTTAGGGACCTATACAATGAGCAGTTCTTC. This sequence encodes CSALRDLYNEQFF.

The chain combines TRBV3-1 with TRBJ2-1; 12 nucleotides agree with TRBD2. The CDR3 consists of 17 residues. Germline V gene data show CDR1 as LGHDT and CDR2 as YNNKEL (reference sequence). V shed 0 bases, J shed 4 bases, and the junction held 4 bases outside the gene matches. CDR3 sequence reads: CASSQDKTSGSYNEQFF. In nucleotides, the CDR3 is TGTGCCAGCAGCCAAGATAAGACTAGCGGGAGTTACAATGAGCAGTTCTTC.

The J gene is TRBJ2-7, the V gene TRBV5-1; D possibly corresponds to TRBD2 (6 bases). CDR3 length: 14 residues. Germline V CDR1 and CDR2: SGHRS, YFSETQ. The V gene lost 1 base and the J gene lost 3 bases, with 11 bases spanning the gap. The CDR3 sequence is CASSLWDSGYEQYF. DNA of the CDR3: TGCGCCAGCAGCTTGTGGGACTCCGGCTACGAGCAGTACTTC. Based on the CDR3 plus reference TRBV5-1 and TRBJ2-7, the full variable domain is KAGVTQTPRYLIKTRGQQVTLSCSPISGHRSVSWYQQTPGQGLQFLFEYFSETQRNKGNFPGRFSGRQFSNSRSEMNVSTLELGDSALYLCASSLWDSGYEQYFGPGTRLTVT.

This clonotype has a handful of counts. The chain carries TRBV10-1 and TRBJ2-1; TRBD1 might be the D (5 bases). V lost 10 bases and J lost 8, with 15 bases in between. Germline V gene sequence: CDR1 WNHNN, CDR2 SYGVQD (reference sequence). The CDR3 runs to 12 residues. The CDR3 DNA reads TGCGCCACCCAGGGATCGACCGATGAGCAGTTCTTC. Translation: CATQGSTDEQFF.

V gene TRBV10-3 combines with J gene TRBJ2-2; D possibly corresponds to TRBD2 (5 bases). The CDR3 has 14 residues. Germline CDR1 and CDR2: ENHRY and SYGVKD. V lost 10 bases and J 3 bases, leaving 15 bases between the germline ends. CDR3 amino acids: CATTQPGDTGELFF. For the CDR3, the DNA is TGTGCCACCACCCAGCCCGGGGACACCGGGGAGCTGTTTTTT.

In its sample, this clonotype was seen a few times. CDR3 coding DNA: TGTGCCAGCAGCCCGGGACTAGCGACCGAGCAGTACTTC. It yields the protein CASSPGLATEQYF. The V and J genes are TRBV12-3 or TRBV12-4 and TRBJ2-7; 10 nucleotides line up with TRBD2. CDR3 length equals 13 residues. With 6 bases clipped from V and 6 bases from J, the junction kept 5 bases outside the gene matches.

The chain uses TRBV20-1 and TRBJ1-5, with a tentative D call TRBD1 (5 bases). The CDR3 extends over 13 amino acids. In germline, CDR1 is DFQATT, CDR2 SNEGSKA (reference sequence). Trimming removed 5 bases from V and 0 bases from J, with 8 bases in between. CDR3 sequence reads: CSALGDSNQPQHF. The CDR3 nucleotides are TGCAGTGCTCTAGGGGATAGCAATCAGCCCCAGCATTTT.

This clonotype was seen a few times. Here the CDR3 DNA reads TGCGCCAGCTGTACAGTCTACAATGAGCAGTTCTTC. It is translated as CASCTVYNEQFF. The chain joins TRBV5-1 to TRBJ2-1; no clear D gene. The CDR3 sequence is 12 residues long. Germline V gene lookup returns CDR1 SGHRS and CDR2 YFSETQ. Trimming cost V 7 bases and J 3 bases, with 8 bases left between them.

V and J are TRBV19 and TRBJ2-4, with a weak D call TRBD1 (6 bases). The CDR3 covers 17 residues. The ends were cut back, 6 bases at V and 0 bases at J, with 18 bases in the middle. The germline gives CDR1 LNHDA, CDR2 SQIVND (reference sequence). The CDR3 nucleotides are TGTGCCAGTAGGGATGTTTGGGGGCCGCTAGCCAAAAACATTCAGTACTTC. It is translated as CASRDVWGPLAKNIQYF.

The V call is TRBV7-9, the J call TRBJ2-2; D tentatively reads TRBD1 or TRBD2 (6 bases each). Germline CDR1 SEHNR, CDR2 FQNEAQ (reference sequence). V dropped 5 bases and J dropped 5 bases, with 21 bases sitting between them. This CDR3 contains 17 residues. The CDR3 DNA follows: TGTGCCAGCAGCCACCCTCGGGGGCTGGATGGGACCGGGGAGCTGTTTTTT. It yields the protein CASSHPRGLDGTGELFF.

The V gene is TRBV5-5, the J gene TRBJ2-7; D possibly corresponds to TRBD2 (5 bases). This CDR3 comprises 15 residues. With 4 bases removed from V and 5 bases from J, the gap between germline ends came to 19 bases. CDR1 is SGHKS and CDR2 is YYEKEE in the germline V gene (reference sequence). The DNA of the CDR3 is TGTGCCAGCAGCCCGCGTCTTCGGGAACTTAACGAGCAGTACTTC. Its translation: CASSPRLRELNEQYF.

The chain has TRBV7-2 and TRBJ2-4; possible D gene TRBD1, 5 bases. Trimming pared 3 bases from V and 5 bases from J, leaving 11 bases between. Germline-derived CDR1 and CDR2 are SGHTA and FQGNSA. This CDR3 is 14 amino acids long. The CDR3 DNA reads as TGTGCCAGCAGCTTCGCAGGGCGGCAAAACATTCAGTACTTC. This encodes CASSFAGRQNIQYF.

This chain connects TRBV7-6 to TRBJ2-5; TRBD1 aligns across 7 bases. The CDR3 runs to 15 residues. The ends lost 5 bases at V and 0 bases at J; junction bases unmatched: 6. CDR1 is SGHVS and CDR2 is FNYEAQ in the germline V gene. The CDR3 nucleotides are TGTGCCAGCAGCGTCCCTGGGACAGACCAAGAGACCCAGTACTTC. Translating it yields CASSVPGTDQETQYF.

This clonotype showed up just a few times. Germline and junction disagree at one end, which may indicate a read error. J is TRBJ2-1 and V is TRBV7-2, with D tentatively TRBD1 (6 bases). The CDR3 contains 12 residues. Germline V lookup: CDR1 SGHTA, CDR2 FQGNSA. The CDR3 sequence is CASRAAGGGRGF. The CDR3 DNA is TGTGCCAGCAGAGCAGCCGGCGGTGGCAGGGGCTTC.

This clonotype was seen a few times. V and J are TRBV29-1 and TRBJ2-5; D may correspond to TRBD1 or TRBD2 (6 bases each). In germline, CDR1 is SQVTM, CDR2 ANQGSEA. V lost 3 bases and J lost 4, with 9 bases in between. The CDR3 spans 12 residues. The CDR3 loop reads CSVDPGAETQYF. DNA of the CDR3: TGCAGCGTTGATCCGGGGGCAGAGACCCAGTACTTC. Full variable domain (remainder filled in from reference TRBV29-1 and TRBJ2-5): SAVISQKPSRDICQRGTSLTIQCQVDSQVTMMFWYRQQPGQSLTLIATANQGSEATYESGFVIDKFPISRPNLTFSTLTVSNMSPEDSSIYLCSVDPGAETQYFGPGTRLLVL.

This clonotype was recorded a few times. V gene TRBV5-1 combines with J gene TRBJ2-1, with 8 bases that match TRBD2. Germline V lookup: CDR1 SGHRS, CDR2 YFSETQ. This CDR3 is built from 13 residues. The V segment lost 5 bases and the J segment 5 bases; nucleotides outside the gene matches: 3. As DNA, the CDR3 is TGCGCCAGCAGATCCGGGGGGGACAATGAGCAGTTCTTC. Protein sequence: CASRSGGDNEQFF.

The V gene is TRBV6-1, the J gene TRBJ2-1, with TRBD1 identical over 7 bases. Germline V lookup: CDR1 MNHNS, CDR2 SASEGT. This CDR3 has 14 residues. Trimming took 5 bases from V and 8 from J; bases not matched to a gene: 9. This CDR3 reads CASSLRTGRDEQFF. The CDR3 DNA follows: TGTGCCAGCAGTCTCCGGACAGGACGGGATGAGCAGTTCTTC.

V is TRBV7-2 and J is TRBJ2-6, with 9 bases aligning to TRBD2. J was trimmed by 0 bases and V by 11 bases; bases with no gene match: 8. Germline V CDR1 and CDR2: SGHTA, FQGNSA. This CDR3 has 16 residues. The CDR3 reads CALRGTSSSGANVLTF. For the CDR3, the DNA is TGTGCCCTTCGGGGGACTAGCTCCTCTGGGGCCAACGTCCTGACTTTC. The whole variable domain, filled in from reference TRBV7-2 and TRBJ2-6, reads GAGVSQSPSNKVTEKGKDVELRCDPISGHTALYWYRQSLGQGLEFLIYFQGNSAPDKSGLPSDRFSAERTGGSVSTLTIQRTQQEDSAVYLCALRGTSSSGANVLTFGAGSRLTVL.

This clonotype was counted between two and nine times. This sequence joins TRBV6-1 and TRBJ1-5, with D perhaps matching TRBD1 (6 bases). The CDR3 has 18 amino acids. With 6 bases removed from V and 0 bases from J, the gap between germline ends came to 21 bases. CDR1 MNHNS and CDR2 SASEGT come from the germline V gene. This CDR3 reads CASSLWDTPGRSNQPQHF. CDR3 bases: TGTGCCAGCAGCCTATGGGACACACCGGGACGTAGCAATCAGCCCCAGCATTTT.

The table lists this clonotype with a few counts. V gene TRBV18 combines with J gene TRBJ2-5; D assignment may be TRBD1 or TRBD2 (5 bases each). CDR1 KGHSH and CDR2 LQKENI come from the germline V gene. The CDR3 is made up of 14 amino acids. V dropped 3 bases and J dropped 2 bases, with 10 bases sitting between them. The CDR3 DNA follows: TGTGCCAGCTCACCTGGGACCCTACAAGAGACCCAGTACTTC. Residues: CASSPGTLQETQYF.

This clonotype was seen only a few times. The V call is TRBV29-1, the J call TRBJ2-1; possible D gene TRBD1, 6 bases. In germline, CDR1 is SQVTM, CDR2 ANQGSEA. There are 14 residues in the CDR3. V was cut by 5 bases and J by 4 bases, with 15 bases left in between. This CDR3 is CSVMTGGVYNEQFF. CDR3 sequence (DNA): TGCAGCGTTATGACAGGAGGAGTATACAATGAGCAGTTCTTC.

The chain joins TRBV12-3 or TRBV12-4 to TRBJ2-3; 14 bases line up with TRBD2. The CDR3 runs 16 residues. The V segment lost 6 bases and the J segment 6 bases; nucleotides outside the gene matches: 8. DNA of the CDR3: TGTGCCAGCAGCCGTGGGACTAGCGGGAGAATGGATACGCAGTATTTT. Its protein is CASSRGTSGRMDTQYF.

V is TRBV20-1 and J is TRBJ1-4; 7 positions agree with TRBD1. The V gene's germline CDR1 is DFQATT and CDR2 SNEGSKA (reference sequence). J was trimmed by 8 bases and V by 3 bases; bases with no gene match: 3. This CDR3 contains 12 residues. This CDR3 is CSASGQAEKLFF. The CDR3, as DNA: TGCAGTGCTAGTGGACAGGCCGAAAAACTGTTTTTT.

The chain uses TRBV7-2 and TRBJ2-3; 7 bases are shared with TRBD2. Germline trimming cut 8 bases from V and 5 bases from J; bases unmatched to any gene: 10. CDR3 length: 14 amino acids. Germline V CDR1 and CDR2: SGHTA, FQGNSA. In nucleotides, the CDR3 is TGTGCCAGCCTTCGAGGGGACTACAGAGATACGCAGTATTTT. Translating it yields CASLRGDYRDTQYF. Using reference TRBV7-2 and TRBJ2-3 for the parts outside the CDR3, the full variable domain is GAGVSQSPSNKVTEKGKDVELRCDPISGHTALYWYRQSLGQGLEFLIYFQGNSAPDKSGLPSDRFSAERTGGSVSTLTIQRTQQEDSAVYLCASLRGDYRDTQYFGPGTRLTVL.